These 14 T cell receptor beta chains were sequenced from one sample in a study of a mutant IDH1 vaccine in newly diagnosed glioma. For these TCRs, the target antigens are not known. The time point denotes: week 35, safety follow-up. The study gave 300 ug of mutant IDH1 20-mer peptide per vaccine dose, with topical imiquimod. The repertoire was sequenced with immunoSEQ multiplex PCR; TCRdb's copy has only in-frame clones and lacks some. In the table there are about 46,000 clones, around 94% of which are singletons. The specimen was PBMCs, collected from a glioma patient whose treatment included an IDH1 peptide vaccine. These receptors were obtained from a man aged 45-65 years with glioma.

The chain is built from TRBV7-9 and TRBJ2-7; TRBD2 is a possible D gene (6 bases). The CDR3 spans 12 residues. Trimming removed 6 bases at V and 3 bases at J, with 9 bases between. Germline V CDR1 and CDR2: SEHNR, FQNEAQ (reference sequence). CDR3 sequence reads: CASRGDFYEQYF. The CDR3 nucleotides are TGTGCCAGCAGGGGGGACTTCTACGAGCAGTACTTC.

The rearrangement links TRBV5-6 to TRBJ2-7; 8 bases match TRBD1. Germline values: CDR1 SGHDT, CDR2 YYEEEE. The CDR3 length is 14 residues. Losses at the gene ends were 4 bases for V and 3 bases for J; bases not matched to a gene: 6. The CDR3 DNA sequence: TGTGCCAGCAGCCCGGGGACAGGAAACTACGAGCAGTACTTC. Residues: CASSPGTGNYEQYF.

As DNA, the CDR3 is TGCGCCAGCAGCCAAGAACCCGGGACTGAGAACTACGAGCAGTACTTC. Translating gives CASSQEPGTENYEQYF. This chain links TRBV4-1 with TRBJ2-5; the D gene is possibly TRBD2 (6 bases). Judging by the DNA end, TRBJ2-7 fits better; the J call may be wrong. CDR1 MGHRA and CDR2 YSYEKL come from the germline V gene. This CDR3 region has 16 residues.

This chain connects TRBV6-5 to TRBJ1-2, with D possibly matching TRBD1 (6 bases). This CDR3 has 14 residues. The V end lost 0 bases, the J end lost 4 bases, and 9 bases lay between the germline ends. Looked up from germline, CDR1 is MNHEY and CDR2 is SVGAGI. The CDR3 sequence is CASSYSGAPYGYTF. The CDR3 nucleotides are TGTGCCAGCAGTTACTCGGGGGCTCCCTATGGCTACACCTTC.

The rearrangement joins TRBV15 to TRBJ1-2, with a possible D match to TRBD1 (5 bases). The V gene's germline CDR1 is LNHNV and CDR2 YYDKDF (reference sequence). Trimming took off 3 bases at V and 6 bases at J, with 14 bases between the two ends. This CDR3 comprises 14 residues. The CDR3 DNA is TGTGCCACCAGCAGCGACAGCCTGGGGAATGGCTACACCTTC. Protein product: CATSSDSLGNGYTF.

The genes are TRBV5-6 and TRBJ2-1; D gene uncertain. This CDR3 spans 13 amino acids. The germline V gene has CDR1 SGHDT and CDR2 YYEEEE. V shed 5 bases and J shed 11 bases, with 17 bases lying between them. DNA for the CDR3: TGTGCCAGCAGTTACATGGACGGGCCTCAGCAGTTCTTC. This gives the protein CASSYMDGPQQFF.

The chain has TRBV28 and TRBJ1-1; D is undetermined. The germline CDR1 and CDR2 sequences are MDHEN and SYDVKM. The V and J ends lost 5 bases and 0 bases respectively, with 13 bases between them. The CDR3 is 15 residues long. CDR3 DNA sequence: TGTGCCAGCAGTCCCCACAGTTACTTGAACACTGAAGCTTTCTTT. Translation: CASSPHSYLNTEAFF.

This chain links TRBV28 with TRBJ2-2; D not resolved. The V end was cut by 8 bases, the J end by 3 bases, with 13 bases between. CDR1 MDHEN and CDR2 SYDVKM come from the germline V gene. CDR3 length: 14 residues. CDR3 coding DNA: TGTGCCAGCCTGGATTTCCAGGACACCGGGGAGCTGTTTTTT. Encoded protein: CASLDFQDTGELFF.

CDR3 amino acids: CASSQIPGNTIYF. The CDR3 coding sequence is TGCGCCAGCAGCCAAATTCCTGGAAACACCATATATTTT. The rearrangement uses TRBV4-1 and TRBJ1-3; D unclear. The length of the CDR3 is 13 residues. Trimming stripped 2 bases from V and 2 bases from J, with 4 bases between. Per the germline V gene, CDR1 is MGHRA and CDR2 is YSYEKL.

The rearrangement joins TRBV7-9 to TRBJ2-3; D possibly corresponds to TRBD2 (5 bases). CDR1 is SEHNR and CDR2 is FQNEAQ in the germline V gene (reference sequence). Trimming cost V 4 bases and J 8 bases, with 13 bases left between them. The CDR3 runs 13 residues. As DNA, the CDR3 is TGTGCCAGCAGCTCTTTTACTCGGGGTACGCAGTATTTT. Its protein is CASSSFTRGTQYF.

V gene TRBV19 combines with J gene TRBJ2-7, with 11 bases that match TRBD1. The J segment lost 2 bases and the V segment lost 3 bases, leaving 6 bases of the junction unmatched. Germline V CDR1 and CDR2: LNHDA, SQIVND (reference sequence). This CDR3 spans 16 amino acids. The CDR3 sequence is CASSMGLDRGPYEQYF. The CDR3 DNA sequence: TGTGCCAGTAGTATGGGCCTGGACAGGGGGCCCTACGAGCAGTACTTC.

The sample holds a few counts of this clone. A much larger clonotype is one base distant, so this may be a read error. Within the sample, other DNA sequences also encode this same CDR3. The chain employs TRBV20-1 and TRBJ1-3; no reliable D call. This CDR3 contains 11 residues. CDR1 and CDR2 (germline): DFQATT, SNEGSKA (reference sequence). V lost 6 bases and J 1 base, leaving 4 bases between the germline ends. CDR3 residues: CSALSGNTIYF. For the CDR3, the DNA is TGCAGTGCCCTGTCTGGAAACACCATATATTTT.

This clone showed up just once. The chain combines TRBV27 with TRBJ2-7; D not certain. The CDR3 is 16 residues long. The V gene's germline CDR1 is MNHEY and CDR2 SMNVEV (reference sequence). Deletions cut 1 base from V and 0 bases from J, with 13 bases between. CDR3 region: CASSLYPERSSYEQYF. Here the CDR3 DNA reads TGTGCCAGCAGTTTATACCCGGAAAGGAGCTCCTACGAGCAGTACTTC.

The chain joins TRBV5-4 to TRBJ2-7, with 9 bases fitting TRBD1. The germline V gene has CDR1 SGHNT and CDR2 YYREEE (reference sequence). The trim removed 4 bases at V and 5 bases at J, leaving 13 bases unmatched. The CDR3 covers 16 residues. In nucleotides, the CDR3 is TGTGCCAGCAGCCGTGGACTAGACAGGGGGGCAAACGAGCAGTACTTC. It translates to CASSRGLDRGANEQYF.